This T cell receptor (beta chain) was sequenced for a study of human thymus T cells. General study results and limits: V and J gene usage appeared biased in thymic and blood repertoires. Thymic repertoires from unrelated individuals overlapped highly, related research reported.

As for this clone: The antigen is unknown.

Corrective heart surgery yielded the resections from which the thymus tissue came. Donation was from healthy Finnish infants who were having corrective surgery that addressed congenital heart defects. Measured with immunoSEQ multiplex PCR; TCRdb has only the in-frame clones, and not every one. The table has about 130,000 clones, about 94% seen once. V lost 2 bases and J 8 bases, leaving 15 bases between the germline ends. The CDR3 runs 14 residues. Looked up from germline, CDR1 is SGHTA and CDR2 is FQGNSA. The receptor's source is a boy under two years old with a congenital heart defect but otherwise immunologically healthy. The sequenced material came from thymus tissue. The chain links TRBV7-2 to TRBJ1-1; D is uncertain. CDR3 nucleotide sequence: TGTGCCAGCAGCTTATCAACCCCCCCTTCCGAAGCTTTCTTT. Translation gives CASSLSTPPSEAFF.